This T cell receptor (beta chain) was documented in a study of blood T cell repertoires in COVID-19 (dated by TCRdb to 2018 to 2020). Study-wide context: The collaborator samples originated in the United States, Italy and Spain and spanned the acute and convalescent phases of COVID-19. The sample metadata nearly always contained a de-identified subject ID, COVID-19 status, age in years and sex. The repertoires were released in a freely available public database intended as a resource for research on the immune response to SARS-CoV-2. The prospective study material was composed of cDNA or gDNA derived from T cells, B-cell-depleted T cells, or PBMCs. Where available, HLA class I and class II types were obtained from metadata supplied by the sample provider rather than from assay-based typing. Deeply sampled blood TCRbeta repertoires from subjects exposed to, actively infected with, or recovered from COVID-19 were included in the dataset. Samples were obtained from the ongoing ImmuneRACE study (first 160 participants) and from 1,254 subjects provided by 6 global collaborators. General conclusions and limits of the study: The amount of clinical and demographic metadata varied by source and participant and was provided uncurated.

From cysteine to phenylalanine, the CDR3 is 14 amino acids long. Only the CDR3 DNA stays, 42 bases, in frame from base 1. In the germline V gene (reference sequence), CDR1 corresponds to MNHEY and CDR2 to SMNVEV. V is reduced by 6 bases and J by 3 bases, leaving a spacing of 14 bases between them. TCRbeta CDR3 regions were amplified from genomic DNA by means of the immunoSEQ Assay, a bias-controlled multiplex PCR. The original methods were these. The number of nucleated cells in each sample was estimated from the amplification of reference gene primers within the assay. To quantify the absolute abundance of each unique TCRbeta CDR3 rearrangement, sequence reads were collapsed and filtered. For each sample, productive Simpson clonality was calculated by taking the square root of Simpson's diversity index across productive rearrangements. This immuneACCESS table, as held by TCRdb, lists in-frame sequences with V and J called but not all clones. Of the missing ones, under half trace to an unresolved V gene in checked studies; the others have no known cause. V, J and clone size were drawn from that table, and D and trimming were deduced from the DNA. The sample profile shows a few hundred thousand clones; roughly 90% of them were found once. 2.5% to 3.5% of the sample goes to the ten largest clones.

Participants in the prospective study were enrolled through a virtual design, were aged about 18 to 89 years, and lived in roughly 24 United States geographic areas. Cohort assignment in the prospective study relied on participant-reported clinical history from a screening survey and a study questionnaire. Recovered participants in ImmuneRACE Cohort 3 were defined by two consecutive negative NP/OP PCR tests, clearance by a healthcare professional, or resolution of symptoms. In the prospective study, whole blood, serum and a nasopharyngeal or oropharyngeal swab were collected from each participant by mobile phlebotomists. Additional blood draws and questionnaires over an approximately two-month period could optionally be provided by prospective study participants. Before DNA extraction, prospective study blood samples were shipped either frozen or at room temperature. In regard to this clone: Its recognized antigen is unknown. No base quality information exists; no much larger clone differs at one position.

The rearranged chain carries TRBV27 and TRBJ1-2; TRBD1 could be the D gene, as 5 bases match. Sequencing used PBMCs or T cells enriched from blood (not recorded which). This clonotype originated in a woman aged 25-40 years who had recovered from COVID-19. The base sequence is TGTGCCAGCAGACCGCAGCGGGGGGACTATGGCTACACCTTC. Its product reads: CASRPQRGDYGYTF.